These 14 T cell receptor beta chains came from one sample sequenced in a study of OX40 agonist ivuxolimab in advanced cancers. The assay was immunoSEQ multiplex PCR, and TCRdb's table has in-frame clones only and misses some. The sample contains just under 65,000 clones, around 86% of which appear only once. The specimen comprised CD4+ or CD8+ T cells sorted from blood, sampled in a trial of the OX40 agonist ivuxolimab. These receptors came from an adult with an advanced solid tumor such as melanoma, head and neck, liver or kidney cancer.

The J gene is TRBJ1-2, the V gene TRBV19; the D is unclear. The CDR3 spans 13 residues. Trimming cost V 5 bases and J 4 bases, with 11 bases left between them. The germline gives CDR1 LNHDA, CDR2 SQIVND (reference sequence). The CDR3 protein is CASSAQVLYGYTF. CDR3 nucleotide sequence: TGTGCCAGTAGTGCTCAGGTCCTCTATGGCTACACCTTC.

This chain connects TRBV5-4 to TRBJ2-3, with D tentatively TRBD1 or TRBD2 (6 bases each). The germline V gene has CDR1 SGHNT and CDR2 YYREEE (reference sequence). There are 15 residues in the CDR3. V was trimmed by 1 base and J by 3 bases, leaving 12 bases between them. CDR3 sequence: CASSLYGGWTDTQYF. In DNA, the CDR3 is TGTGCCAGCAGCTTGTACGGGGGCTGGACAGATACGCAGTATTTT.

The V and J genes are TRBV19 and TRBJ2-5; D unclear. The CDR3 covers 13 residues. The V gene's germline CDR1 is LNHDA and CDR2 SQIVND (reference sequence). The ends were cut back, 2 bases at V and 4 bases at J, with 8 bases in the middle. The CDR3 nucleotides are TGTGCCAGTAGTATAACGGATGGAGAGACCCAGTACTTC. This codes for CASSITDGETQYF. The variable domain in full, completed from reference TRBV19 and TRBJ2-5, reads DGGITQSPKYLFRKEGQNVTLSCEQNLNHDAMYWYRQDPGQGLRLIYYSQIVNDFQKGDIAEGYSVSREKKESFPLTVTSAQKNPTAFYLCASSITDGETQYFGPGTRLLVL.

This chain joins TRBV7-9 and TRBJ2-1; 9 bases map to TRBD1. This CDR3 contains 14 residues. CDR1 and CDR2 from the germline V gene are SEHNR and FQNEAQ (reference sequence). The V and J ends lost 5 bases and 9 bases, in that order; junction bases with no gene match: 8. For the CDR3, the DNA is TGTGCCAGCAGCCTCGAGGGACAGGGTGCTGAGCAGTTCTTC. It specifies CASSLEGQGAEQFF.

The chain recombines TRBV5-1 with TRBJ2-6; possible D gene TRBD1, 7 bases. With 4 bases removed from V and 0 bases from J, the gap between germline ends came to 23 bases. Looked up from germline, CDR1 is SGHRS and CDR2 is YFSETQ. The CDR3 length is 20 residues. Here the CDR3 reads CASSPWDAGQMNSGANVLTF. As DNA, the CDR3 is TGCGCCAGCAGCCCTTGGGATGCGGGACAGATGAACTCTGGGGCCAACGTCCTGACTTTC.

The gene calls are TRBV4-1 and TRBJ1-2, with TRBD1 identical over 8 bases. The CDR3 runs to 15 residues. CDR1 and CDR2 (germline): MGHRA, YSYEKL. The V gene end was trimmed by 4 bases and the J gene end by 9 bases; junction bases not matched to a gene: 13. The CDR3 nucleotides are TGCGCCAGCAGCCCTATGACAGGGGAGGGCAATCGCTACACCTTC. Amino acid sequence: CASSPMTGEGNRYTF.

The chain is built from TRBV6-1 and TRBJ1-2; 7 positions match TRBD1. Germline values: CDR1 MNHNS, CDR2 SASEGT. V shed 6 bases, J shed 3 bases, and the junction held 4 bases outside the gene matches. This CDR3 region has 13 residues. CDR3 protein: CASRKGADYGYTF. The CDR3 coding sequence is TGTGCCAGCAGAAAGGGGGCCGACTATGGCTACACCTTC.

This chain uses TRBV19 with TRBJ1-1; 8 bases line up with TRBD1. The CDR3 is 15 amino acids. Germline values: CDR1 LNHDA, CDR2 SQIVND (reference sequence). With V trimmed by 9 bases and J by 8 bases, 17 bases remained unmatched. CDR3 region: CASNNNGQGILEAFF. The CDR3 nucleotides are TGTGCCAGCAACAACAATGGACAGGGCATTCTCGAAGCTTTCTTT. Based on the CDR3 plus reference TRBV19 and TRBJ1-1, the full variable domain is DGGITQSPKYLFRKEGQNVTLSCEQNLNHDAMYWYRQDPGQGLRLIYYSQIVNDFQKGDIAEGYSVSREKKESFPLTVTSAQKNPTAFYLCASNNNGQGILEAFFGQGTRLTVV.

The chain recombines TRBV2 with TRBJ1-1; D uncertain. V was pared by 4 bases and J by 1 base, with 13 bases between. The CDR3 has 15 amino acids. The germline CDR1 and CDR2 sequences are SNHLY and FYNNEI. CDR3 sequence: CASSALGAQNTEAFF. The CDR3 DNA reads as TGTGCCAGCAGTGCCTTAGGCGCCCAGAACACTGAAGCTTTCTTT.

The CDR3 is CASSQLPQETQYF. The CDR3 bases are TGCGCCAGCAGCCAATTGCCGCAAGAGACCCAGTACTTC. This chain connects TRBV5-1 to TRBJ2-5; D gene unclear. Germline assignment: CDR1 SGHRS and CDR2 YFSETQ. The CDR3 runs to 13 residues. Trimming left V 4 bases short and J 2 bases short, with 9 bases between.

This clone was seen a single time. The V and J genes are TRBV5-4 and TRBJ1-4; TRBD1 aligns across 7 bases. The CDR3 contains 16 residues. Trimming cost V 2 bases and J 4 bases; bases outside gene matches: 8. The germline gives CDR1 SGHNT, CDR2 YYREEE (reference sequence). Here the CDR3 DNA reads TGTGCCAGCAGCTTCCCAACAGGGGACGGTAATGAAAAACTGTTTTTT. Its translation is CASSFPTGDGNEKLFF.

The chain recombines TRBV9 with TRBJ2-5; 7 nucleotides agree with TRBD2. The CDR3 spans 17 residues. V was clipped by 0 bases and J by 5 bases; unmatched bases: 13. CDR1 and CDR2 from the germline V gene are SGDLS and YYNGEE. The CDR3 sequence is CASSVGLAADLGETQYF. CDR3 sequence (DNA): TGTGCCAGCAGCGTAGGCCTAGCGGCGGACCTAGGGGAGACCCAGTACTTC.

This chain connects TRBV6-1 to TRBJ1-1; D unresolved. Germline CDR1 MNHNS, CDR2 SASEGT. The CDR3 runs to 11 residues. With 5 bases removed from V and 9 bases from J, the gap between germline ends came to 10 bases. CDR3 coding DNA: TGTGCCAGCAGTCACCAACCTCAAGCTTTCTTT. As protein: CASSHQPQAFF.

The chain couples TRBV11-2 to TRBJ1-5; D not certain. This CDR3 has 13 amino acids. Germline CDR1 SGHAT, CDR2 FQNNGV. V lost 5 bases, J lost 0 bases, and 5 bases lay in between. The CDR3 region has the DNA TGTGCCAGCAGCCCCAATAGCAATCAGCCCCAGCATTTT. This gives the protein CASSPNSNQPQHF.